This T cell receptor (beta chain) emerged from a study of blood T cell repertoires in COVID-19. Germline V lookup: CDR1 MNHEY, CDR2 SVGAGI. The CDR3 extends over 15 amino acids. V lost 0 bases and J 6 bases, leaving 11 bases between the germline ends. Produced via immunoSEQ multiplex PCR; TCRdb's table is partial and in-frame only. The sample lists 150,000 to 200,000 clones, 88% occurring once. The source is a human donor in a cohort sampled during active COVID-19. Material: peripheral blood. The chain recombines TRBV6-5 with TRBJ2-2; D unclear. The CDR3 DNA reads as TGTGCCAGCAGTTACTCGAGTCTGCACCCCGGGGAGCTGTTTTTT. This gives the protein CASSYSSLHPGELFF.